This section outlines one T cell receptor (beta chain) sequence together with its context. The data were taken from a study of T cell responses to AZD1222 COVID-19 vaccine. Trimming removed 2 bases from V and 1 base from J, with 5 bases in between. The length of the CDR3 is 13 residues. Germline loops: CDR1 MNHNY, CDR2 SVGAGI (reference sequence). Assay used: immunoSEQ multiplex PCR; TCRdb lists only in-frame clones, some missing. This sample has roughly 180,000 clones, with 92% found just once. The source material was peripheral blood, sampled 28 days after the second AZD1222 dose. The chain employs TRBV6-6 and TRBJ1-1; D unclear. This clonotype was sampled from an adult who received the AZD1222 COVID-19 vaccine. DNA of the CDR3: TGTGCCAGCAGTTACGGAGGGAACACTGAAGCTTTCTTT. Amino acid sequence: CASSYGGNTEAFF.